The rows below give T cell receptor beta chains drawn from one sample of a study of cytomegalovirus exposure and HLA in healthy donors. Some clones are missing from TCRdb's copy, which holds only in-frame ones; the method was immunoSEQ multiplex PCR. Of about 140,000 clones listed, roughly 80% are singletons. Sequencing was carried out using PBMCs. These TCRs come from a woman aged 45-60 years in good health and CMV-seropositive. Each CDR3 is given with its conserved first and last residue.

J	V	CDR3
TRBJ1-2	TRBV13	CASSSPPTGGLRGYTF
TRBJ1-2	TRBV7-9	CASSLENSIGHRDYGYTF
TRBJ2-1	TRBV2	CASNLLKGDNEQFF
TRBJ2-1	TRBV5-1	CASSSPDRVDEQFF
TRBJ1-2	TRBV28	CASSTTDNYGYTF
TRBJ1-1	TRBV2	CASSDFLAVEAFF
TRBJ1-2	TRBV7-2	CASSPQPHMVDTF
TRBJ1-6	TRBV25-1	CASSDGQGARNSPLHF
TRBJ2-5	TRBV11-1	CASSSDRAQETQYF
TRBJ1-1	TRBV28	CASTPYRDTEAFF
TRBJ2-7	TRBV6-1	CASHQGQGAFYEQYF
TRBJ1-1	TRBV7-3	CASSSDSGNTEAFF
TRBJ1-2	TRBV19	CASSIPGVDGYTF
TRBJ2-2	TRBV7-8	CASNPTGLNTGELFF
TRBJ2-7	TRBV27	CASSTTRDSSYEQYF
TRBJ2-1	TRBV4-3	CASSQLAGGQAYNEQFF
TRBJ2-1	TRBV5-1	CASSLVQGTYNEQFF
TRBJ2-7	TRBV10-3	CAISPGQETYEQYF
TRBJ1-1	TRBV6-1	CASRRAPNTEAFF
TRBJ2-5	TRBV28	CASTTPGGFETQYF
TRBJ2-3	TRBV4-2	CASSSGGPNTDTQYF
TRBJ2-7	TRBV11-2	CASSPETSGRGFEQYF